Only one count was recorded for the clone carrying this T cell receptor (beta chain). No antigen is known for it. Using immunoSEQ multiplex PCR, the repertoire was profiled, and TCRdb retains in-frame clones only, with some absent. The data contain tens of thousands of clones, 70% to 80% of them singletons. These data are taken from a study of radiotherapy plus CTLA-4 blockade in lung cancer. Study background: Overall, 15% to 20% of patients showed an objective response, while 31% attained disease control. General study points: In blood, tumor-derived TCR clones expanded after radiotherapy plus ipilimumab. The best prediction of response reportedly came from early blood T cell clone dynamics, with interferon-beta.

Patients with chemo-refractory metastatic non-small-cell lung cancer received focal radiation plus CTLA-4 blockade with ipilimumab. The ends lost 3 bases at V and 1 base at J; junction bases unmatched: 4. The length of the CDR3 is 15 residues. CDR1 and CDR2 from the germline V gene are MNHEY and SMNVEV (reference sequence). Sequenced material: peripheral blood, taken from a patient treated with radiotherapy plus ipilimumab. This chain joins TRBV27 and TRBJ2-3, with 7 bases aligning to TRBD2. The sequence came from a human donor with non-small cell lung cancer that progressed on radiotherapy plus ipilimumab. Here the CDR3 reads CASSLGGYRTDTQYF. The CDR3 nucleotides read TGTGCCAGCAGTTTGGGAGGGTATCGCACAGATACGCAGTATTTT.